A selection of T cell receptor beta chains follows, all from one sample in a study of cytomegalovirus exposure and HLA in healthy donors. TCRdb's table, derived via immunoSEQ multiplex PCR, lists solely in-frame clones and lacks some. The sample contains around 160,000 clones, approximately 82% of which appear only once. The sequenced sample was PBMCs. These receptors were collected from a male donor in good health and CMV-seronegative. The CDR3 runs from the conserved cysteine through the conserved F or W. A D gene is named only where the DNA matches it firmly. Size values are once, few and many counts, or a class for expanded clones, and some rows have none.

>TRBV27|.|TRBJ2-7|TRBD2
TGTGCCAGCAGTGCATCACTAGCGGGGGGACGAGAGCAGTACTTC
CASSASLAGGREQYF
>TRBV6-5|.|TRBJ2-2|.
TGTGCCAGCAGCCGACAGCAAACGAACACCGGGGAGCTGTTTTTT
CASSRQQTNTGELFF
>TRBV28|.|TRBJ2-7|TRBD2
TGTGCCAGCAGCGGGACTAGCGGATACGAGCAGTACTTC
CASSGTSGYEQYF
>TRBV7-3|.|TRBJ1-1|.
TGTGCCAGCACCTCTAGCGCAGGACAGAACACTGAAGCTTTCTTT
CASTSSAGQNTEAFF
>TRBV7-7|once|TRBJ1-3|.
TGTGCCAGCAGCTTAGAAGGGGGAGCTGGAAACACCATATATTTT
CASSLEGGAGNTIYF
>TRBV2|.|TRBJ1-4|TRBD1
TGTGCCAGCCGGACAGGGGGAAAGGAAAAACTGTTTTTT
CASRTGGKEKLFF
>TRBV12-5|few|TRBJ2-1|TRBD1
TGTGCTAGTGGTTTACAGGGGGCAGGCAATGAGCAGTTCTTC
CASGLQGAGNEQFF
>TRBV9|.|TRBJ2-5|TRBD2
TGTGCCAGCAGCGCCCCCACAGGCGGGGGGGAGACCCAGTACTTC
CASSAPTGGGETQYF
>TRBV25-1|.|TRBJ2-1|TRBD2
TGTGCCAGCAGTGATGCGGGAGTCTACTACAATGAGCAGTTCTTC
CASSDAGVYYNEQFF
>TRBV6-5|once|TRBJ2-7|TRBD1
TGTGCCAGCAGCCAAGGGACAGGGAAAACCTACGAGCAGTACTTC
CASSQGTGKTYEQYF
>TRBV6-5|.|TRBJ1-2|.
TGTGCCAGCAGTGAACCAATGGGCCCCTATCGCTACACCTTC
CASSEPMGPYRYTF
>TRBV27|.|TRBJ2-1|TRBD2
TGTGCCAGCAGTTTAAGAGGGACTAGCGGGGGGCGGTACAATGAGCAGTTCTTC
CASSLRGTSGGRYNEQFF
>TRBV2|.|TRBJ2-3|TRBD2
TGTGCCAGCAGTCCCGGGACTAGCGGGAGAGATACGCAGTATTTT
CASSPGTSGRDTQYF
>TRBV7-9|.|TRBJ2-1|.
TGTGCCAGCAGCTTAATTGGGAGCGATGAGCAGTTCTTC
CASSLIGSDEQFF
>TRBV7-3|.|TRBJ2-1|TRBD2
TGTGCCAGCAGCCCCCGACTAGCGGGCAATGAGCAGTTCTTC
CASSPRLAGNEQFF
>TRBV2|.|TRBJ2-6|TRBD1
TGTGCCAGCGCCAAGGGGGCCGGGGCCAACGTCCTGACTTTC
CASAKGAGANVLTF
>TRBV6-1|.|TRBJ2-1|TRBD2
TGTGCCAGCAGTGCCCTAGCGGGAGAACATAATGAGCAGTTCTTC
CASSALAGEHNEQFF
>TRBV7-9|few|TRBJ1-1|.
TGTGCCACTACCTTATCCGCGAACACTGAAGCTTTCTTT
CATTLSANTEAFF
>TRBV5-1|.|TRBJ1-3|.
TGCGCCAGCAGAGGTCTGCAACAGGGAGAGCGTGGAAACACCATATATTTT
CASRGLQQGERGNTIYF
>TRBV7-9|.|TRBJ2-3|TRBD2
TGTGCCAGCAGCTTAGGAAGGACTAGCGGGGGGGTACAACTTGATACGCAGTATTTT
CASSLGRTSGGVQLDTQYF
>TRBV19|.|TRBJ2-7|TRBD1
TGTGCCAGCGGACAGGGCTTTTACGAGCAGTACTTC
CASGQGFYEQYF
>TRBV19|.|TRBJ2-3|.
TGTGCCAGTAGTATAGGGCAGGGGCACCCAGATACGCAGTATTTT
CASSIGQGHPDTQYF
>TRBV14|.|TRBJ2-7|.
TGTGCCAGCAGCCAAGATAGCACCGAGCAGTACTTC
CASSQDSTEQYF
>TRBV5-6|.|TRBJ2-7|.
TGTGCCAGCAGCTTTATTACCTCCTACGAGCAGTACTTC
CASSFITSYEQYF
>TRBV25-1|few|TRBJ2-6|.
TGTGCCAGCAGTGTAACTGGGGCCAACGTCCTGACTTTC
CASSVTGANVLTF
>TRBV2|.|TRBJ2-7|.
TGTGCCAGCAGTGAAGGTTGGGTCGGGTACGAGCAGTACTTC
CASSEGWVGYEQYF
>TRBV5-1|.|TRBJ1-1|TRBD1
TGCGCCAGCAGCTTTAGCACAGGGGGGGATACTGAAGCTTTCTTT
CASSFSTGGDTEAFF
>TRBV7-3|.|TRBJ2-4|TRBD1
TGTGCCAGCAGCCCCGGACAGGGAAAGAACATTCAGTACTTC
CASSPGQGKNIQYF
>TRBV29-1|.|TRBJ2-7|.
TGCAGCGTTGGCTCGCGGGACGGATACTACGAGCAGTACTTC
CSVGSRDGYYEQYF
>TRBV5-1|.|TRBJ2-2|.
TGCGCCAGCAGCACTGGACTCGACACCGGGGAGCTGTTTTTT
CASSTGLDTGELFF
>TRBV18|.|TRBJ2-5|TRBD2
TGTGCCAGCTCACCACGAGCAGGGCGGGAGGAGACCCAGTACTTC
CASSPRAGREETQYF
>TRBV9|few|TRBJ2-3|.
TGTGCCAGCAGCGCGACGGGGGTGACAGATACGCAGTATTTT
CASSATGVTDTQYF
>TRBV4-3|.|TRBJ1-4|TRBD1
TGCGCCAGCAGCCAAGTGGCCGGGACAGAAAGGGGAAAACTGTTTTTT
CASSQVAGTERGKLFF
>TRBV5-1|.|TRBJ2-3|TRBD1
TGCGCCAGCAGCTTAATAACCCTAAGACAGGGCAGGGATACGCAGTATTTT
CASSLITLRQGRDTQYF
>TRBV5-8|.|TRBJ2-7|.
TGTGCCAGCAGCCACCGGACAACCCCCTGGCGCGAGCAGTACTTC
CASSHRTTPWREQYF
>TRBV5-5|.|TRBJ2-1|.
TGTGCCAGCAGCTTGGCGGAGACCAATGAGCAGTTCTTC
CASSLAETNEQFF
>TRBV15|.|TRBJ1-2|.
TGTGCCACCAGCAGAGATAAGGCGGGTTCACTATTCGGCTACACCTTC
CATSRDKAGSLFGYTF
>TRBV4-2|.|TRBJ2-1|TRBD2
TGTGCCAGCAGCCAGAACCTCGGACTAGGAGCAAATGAGCAGTTCTTC
CASSQNLGLGANEQFF
>TRBV6-4|.|TRBJ2-3|.
TGTGCCAGCAGTGACTCTGCGGGGGCCACAGATACGCAGTATTTT
CASSDSAGATDTQYF
>TRBV13|.|TRBJ2-7|TRBD2
TGTGCCAGCAGCTTAGTGCGGGAGGGCCTCTACGAGCAGTACTTC
CASSLVREGLYEQYF
>TRBV2|.|TRBJ2-1|TRBD1
TGTGCCAGCAGGGACAGGGGGACCTACGTCGGGTTCTTC
CASRDRGTYVGFF
>TRBV5-1|few|TRBJ1-5|.
TGCGCCAGCAGTCCACTCGCAGGGTCCCATCAGCCCCAGCATTTT
CASSPLAGSHQPQHF
>TRBV7-9|.|TRBJ1-2|.
TGTGCCAGCAGCTTAATCGGACAGAACTATGGCTACACCTTC
CASSLIGQNYGYTF
>TRBV7-2|.|TRBJ2-7|TRBD1
TGTGCCAGCAGCTTAGGGGGGACAGTCTACGAGCAGTACTTC
CASSLGGTVYEQYF
>TRBV6-5|.|TRBJ2-3|.
TGTGCCAGCAGTTTCGGGACTTCAGGACCAGATACGCAGTATTTT
CASSFGTSGPDTQYF
>TRBV7-8|once|TRBJ2-7|.
TGTGCCAGCAGCCCAACAGGAATTGGCTACGAGCAGTACTTC
CASSPTGIGYEQYF
>TRBV2|.|TRBJ1-5|TRBD1
TGTGCCAGCGGGCGGGACAGAAATCAGCCCCAGCATTTT
CASGRDRNQPQHF
>TRBV5-1|.|TRBJ1-4|TRBD1
TGCGCCAGCAGCCCCGGACAGGCTACAACTAATGAAAAACTGTTTTTT
CASSPGQATTNEKLFF
>TRBV5-4|.|TRBJ2-7|TRBD2
TGTGCCAGCAGACAGGCCGGGAGATCGGGGGGGGAACCGCAGTACTTC
CASRQAGRSGGEPQYF
>TRBV5-6|few|TRBJ2-3|.
TGTGCCAGCAGCCTCACAGATACGCAGTATTTT
CASSLTDTQYF